This entry features one TCR beta chain sequence. Its antigen remains unidentified. V was trimmed by 4 bases and J by 4 bases, leaving 18 bases between them. The CDR3 sequence is 15 residues long. Germline CDR1 SGHRS, CDR2 YFSETQ. The sample is drawn from a study of CD8+ T cells in alopecia areata. Notes on the study in general: Clonality was higher in lesional than normal scalp, especially in alopecia totalis/universalis. The study also sequences resident alphabeta T cells of normal skin in scalp samples.

cDNA reverse transcribed from extracted RNA served as the sequencing template. Profiled with immunoSEQ multiplex PCR; TCRdb holds only in-frame clones, not every one. Of 150,000 or so clones detected, 55% appear once; the ten largest clones hold around 5%. Sequenced material: CD4+ T cells sorted from blood. This TCR derives from a human donor in good health. This sequence joins TRBV5-1 and TRBJ2-7; the D gene is possibly TRBD2 (6 bases). The CDR3 coding sequence is TGCGCCAGCAGCCTACGGGGAGGTGGTGGATACGAGCAGTACTTC. Translation gives CASSLRGGGGYEQYF.